A selection of T cell receptor beta chains follows, all from one sample in a study of T cells in Graves' hyperthyroidism and ophthalmopathy. TCRdb called the multiplex PCR reads again in MiXCR, with one record for every CDR3 protein. The sample holds about 350,000 distinct CDR3 sequences; 11% to 15% are singletons and the top ten take approximately 25%. Sequences were obtained from blood. The receptors were sampled from a woman under 40 with Graves' hyperthyroidism. CDR3s include the opening cysteine and the closing phenylalanine or tryptophan. D genes are given only for firm matches. Clone size is stated in some rows and not others, as once, few, many or a class when expanded.

D gene	clone size	V gene	J gene	CDR3 DNA	CDR3 protein
TRBD2	NA	TRBV5-1	TRBJ2-7	TGCGCCAGCAGCTTGGGTTTGCTAGCGGCGCTAGCCAACGAGCAGTACTTC	CASSLGLLAALANEQYF
NA	NA	TRBV4-3	TRBJ2-3	TGCGCCAGCAGCCAAGATTCGACCGCGGGCAGGAACACAGATACGCAGTATTTT	CASSQDSTAGRNTDTQYF
TRBD2	many	TRBV29-1	TRBJ2-1	TGCAGCGTTGCCCTAGCGGGAGATGAGCAGTTCTTC	CSVALAGDEQFF
TRBD1	many	TRBV7-8	TRBJ2-5	TGTGCCAGCAGCGTGGGGACAGGGGGAGAGACCCAGTACTTC	CASSVGTGGETQYF
NA	many	TRBV7-9	TRBJ2-7	TGTGCCAGCAGTTCGACGTTGGGACCCCCCGGCGAGCAGTACTTC	CASSSTLGPPGEQYF
TRBD2	few	TRBV4-1	TRBJ2-1	TGCGCCAGCAGCCAAGATTTTAGCGGGAAGGAGTTCTTC	CASSQDFSGKEFF
TRBD2	few	TRBV20-1	TRBJ2-1	TGCAGTGCGGGAAGCGGGAGTGGCGATGAGCAGTTCTTC	CSAGSGSGDEQFF
NA	NA	TRBV19	TRBJ2-2	TGTGCCAGTAGTATGGATGAGGAGGGCCCCACCGGGGAGCTGTTTTTT	CASSMDEEGPTGELFF
TRBD2	many	TRBV27	TRBJ2-3	TGTGCCAGCAGTCTCTGGACTAGCCCCCCAGATACGCAGTATTTT	CASSLWTSPPDTQYF
NA	few	TRBV9	TRBJ1-1	TGTGCCAGCAGCGATGGTGGGGAGGTGACTGAAGCTTTCTTT	CASSDGGEVTEAFF
TRBD1	NA	TRBV24-1	TRBJ2-3	TGTGCCACCAGTGATTTACAGGGGCCCGAAACCGAATCGCAGTATTTT	CATSDLQGPETESQYF
NA	NA	TRBV20-1	TRBJ2-1	TGCAGTGCTACTCTTGGGCCTAGCGACAATGAGCAGTTCTTC	CSATLGPSDNEQFF
TRBD2	many	TRBV2	TRBJ2-1	TGTGCCAGCAGCGCCCAAGCGACTAGCCAGGTCAATGAGCAGTTCTTC	CASSAQATSQVNEQFF
TRBD1	many	TRBV11-2	TRBJ1-1	TGTGCCAGCGGTGACAGGGGAATGAACACTGAAGCTTTCTTT	CASGDRGMNTEAFF
TRBD1	few	TRBV29-1	TRBJ2-1	TGCAGCGTTGAATGGGACAGGCCACACGGGACGGGGCAGTTCTTC	CSVEWDRPHGTGQFF
NA	few	TRBV5-4	TRBJ2-3	TGTGCCAGCAGCCTTATCCTTGGGGATACGCAGTATTTT	CASSLILGDTQYF
TRBD2	many	TRBV2	TRBJ2-1	TGTGCCAGCAGAAGGGGGACTAGCGGATACAATGAGCAGTTCTTC	CASRRGTSGYNEQFF
NA	many	TRBV6-1	TRBJ1-5	TGTGCCAGCAGTACGTACGGGGGCAATCAGCCCCAGCATTTT	CASSTYGGNQPQHF
NA	many	TRBV11-1	TRBJ2-5	TGTGCCAGCAGCCCGACGGCGGGGAAAGGGGAGACCCAGTACTTC	CASSPTAGKGETQYF
NA	many	TRBV12-3/TRBV12-4	TRBJ1-5	TGTGCCAGCAGCTTACAGGAGAGAAGCAATCAGCCCCAGCATTTT	CASSLQERSNQPQHF
NA	many	TRBV7-2	TRBJ2-1	TGTGCCAGCAGCCGAATACAGGTTGGTTTATCCTACAATGAGCAGTTCTTC	CASSRIQVGLSYNEQFF
NA	NA	TRBV29-1	TRBJ2-5	TGCAGCGTTACTAGCCTCGCAGAGACCCAGTACTTC	CSVTSLAETQYF
TRBD2	many	TRBV28	TRBJ2-7	TGTGCCAGCAGTTTGGGACTAGCGGGAGGAGGGTACGAGCAGTACTTC	CASSLGLAGGGYEQYF
NA	NA	TRBV25-1	TRBJ1-1	TGTGCCAGCAGTGTGGGGGTTGTTGAAGCTTTCTTT	CASSVGVVEAFF
TRBD1	many	TRBV12-3/TRBV12-4	TRBJ1-1	TGTGCCAGCAGCCCCACAGGGGGCCATAACACTGAAGCTTTCTTT	CASSPTGGHNTEAFF
TRBD1	few	TRBV3-1	TRBJ1-5	TGTGCCAGCGGGGACAGTTATCTAGCGAATCAGCCCCAGCATTTT	CASGDSYLANQPQHF
NA	many	TRBV5-4	TRBJ1-1	TGTGCCAGCAGCTTGGTATCTGGGAACACTGAAGCTTTCTTT	CASSLVSGNTEAFF
NA	many	TRBV20-1	TRBJ2-7	TGCAGTGGAAGTACTCTCAGTTCTCCTGGTTCCTACGAGCAGTACTTC	CSGSTLSSPGSYEQYF
NA	many	TRBV12-3/TRBV12-4	TRBJ2-1	TGTGCCAGCAGTTTACAGGAGGCCTACAATGAGCAGTTCTTC	CASSLQEAYNEQFF
NA	many	TRBV5-6	TRBJ1-1	TGTGCCAGCAGCTTAGGGGGGCCTGAAGCTTTCTTT	CASSLGGPEAFF
NA	NA	TRBV15	TRBJ1-6	TGTGCCACCAGCAGCGGTGGAAGCTCCTATAATTCACCCCTCCACTTT	CATSSGGSSYNSPLHF